This T cell receptor beta chain was identified in a study of cytomegalovirus exposure and HLA in healthy donors. The CDR3 consists of 13 residues. V lost 3 bases and J 6 bases, leaving 8 bases between the germline ends. The germline V gene has CDR1 SEHNR and CDR2 FQNEAQ (reference sequence). PCR was performed using 60 Vbeta and 13 Jbeta primers. TCRdb keeps only in-frame clones here, not all; method: immunoSEQ multiplex PCR. The data contain roughly 110,000 clones, 55% to 85% of them singletons. Study-wide points: The majority of TCR sequences were rare, yet some public TCRs appeared in many donors.

This clone appeared a few times. Its target is unknown. The gene calls are TRBV7-9 and TRBJ2-2, with D unresolved. Material: PBMCs. This receptor was obtained from a man between 25 and 39 years old in good health and CMV-seronegative. The DNA of the CDR3 is TGTGCCAGCAGCTTTTCAGTGGCCGGGGAGCTGTTTTTT. Residues: CASSFSVAGELFF.